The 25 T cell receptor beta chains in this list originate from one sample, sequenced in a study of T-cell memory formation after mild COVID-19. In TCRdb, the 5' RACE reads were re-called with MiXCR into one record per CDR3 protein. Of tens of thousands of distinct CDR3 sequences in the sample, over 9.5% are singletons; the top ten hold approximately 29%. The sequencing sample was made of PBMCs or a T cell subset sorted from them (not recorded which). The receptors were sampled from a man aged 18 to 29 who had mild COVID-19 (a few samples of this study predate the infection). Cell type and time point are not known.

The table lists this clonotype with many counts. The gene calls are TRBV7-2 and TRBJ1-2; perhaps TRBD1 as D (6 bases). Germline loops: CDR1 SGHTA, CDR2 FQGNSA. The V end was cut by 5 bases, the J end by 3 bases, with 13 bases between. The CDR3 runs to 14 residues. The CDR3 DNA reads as TGTGCCAGCAGCCAGGGGTCGGGGCACTATGGCTACACCTTC. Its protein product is CASSQGSGHYGYTF.

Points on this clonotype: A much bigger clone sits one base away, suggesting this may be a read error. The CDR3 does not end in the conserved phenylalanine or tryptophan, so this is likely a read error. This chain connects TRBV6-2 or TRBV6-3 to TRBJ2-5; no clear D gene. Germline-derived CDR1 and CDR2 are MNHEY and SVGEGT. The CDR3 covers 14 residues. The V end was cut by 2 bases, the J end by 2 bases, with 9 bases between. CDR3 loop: CASSYGSHQETQYL. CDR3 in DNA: TGTGCCAGCAGTTACGGGTCTCATCAAGAGACCCAGTACTTA.

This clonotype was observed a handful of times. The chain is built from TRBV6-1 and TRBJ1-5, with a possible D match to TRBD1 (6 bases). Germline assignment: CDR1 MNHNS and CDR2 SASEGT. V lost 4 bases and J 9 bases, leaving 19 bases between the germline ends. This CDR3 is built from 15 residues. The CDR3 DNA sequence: TGTGCCAGCAGTGGATTTCAGGGTAGGGGGTGGCCCCAGCATTTT. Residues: CASSGFQGRGWPQHF.

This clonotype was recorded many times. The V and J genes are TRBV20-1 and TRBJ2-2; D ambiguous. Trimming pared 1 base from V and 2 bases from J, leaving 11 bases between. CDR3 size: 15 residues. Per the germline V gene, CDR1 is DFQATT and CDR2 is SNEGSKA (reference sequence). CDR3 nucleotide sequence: TGCAGTGCTAGAGTCAGCCTGACTAACACCGGGGAGCTGTTTTTT. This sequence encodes CSARVSLTNTGELFF.

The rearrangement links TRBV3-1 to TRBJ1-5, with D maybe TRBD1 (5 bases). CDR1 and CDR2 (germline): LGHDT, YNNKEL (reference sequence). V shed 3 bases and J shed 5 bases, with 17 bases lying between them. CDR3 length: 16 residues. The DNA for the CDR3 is TGTGCCAGCAGCCACGGATGGTCGGGGGGACATCAGCCCCAGCATTTT. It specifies CASSHGWSGGHQPQHF.

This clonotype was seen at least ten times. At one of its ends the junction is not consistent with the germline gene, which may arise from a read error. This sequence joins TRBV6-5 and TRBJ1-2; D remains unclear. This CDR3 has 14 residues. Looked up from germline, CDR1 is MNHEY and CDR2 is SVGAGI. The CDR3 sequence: CASSDSTRKQGYTF. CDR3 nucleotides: TGTGCCAGCAGTGACTCCACCCGTAAACAGGGCTACACCTTC.

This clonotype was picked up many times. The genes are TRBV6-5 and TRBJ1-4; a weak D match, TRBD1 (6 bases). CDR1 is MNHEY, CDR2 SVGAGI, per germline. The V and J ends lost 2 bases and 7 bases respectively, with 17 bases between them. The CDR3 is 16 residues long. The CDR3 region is CASSYQVRTDPEKLFF. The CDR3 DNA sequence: TGTGCCAGCAGTTACCAGGTCAGGACAGATCCTGAAAAACTGTTTTTT.

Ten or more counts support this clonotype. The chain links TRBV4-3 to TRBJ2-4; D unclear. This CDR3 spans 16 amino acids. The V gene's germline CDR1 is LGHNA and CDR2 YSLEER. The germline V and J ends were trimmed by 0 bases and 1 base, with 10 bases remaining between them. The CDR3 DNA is TGCGCCAGCAGCCAAGACGCCGGGCCCGCCAAAAACATTCAGTACTTC. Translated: CASSQDAGPAKNIQYF.

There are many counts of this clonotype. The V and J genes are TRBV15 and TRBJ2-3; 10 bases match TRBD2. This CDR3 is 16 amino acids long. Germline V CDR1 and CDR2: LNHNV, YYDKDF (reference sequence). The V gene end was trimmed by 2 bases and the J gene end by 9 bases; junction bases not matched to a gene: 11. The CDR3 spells CATSRLGTSVGRTQYF. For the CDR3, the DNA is TGTGCCACCAGCAGACTTGGGACTAGCGTCGGGAGGACGCAGTATTTT.

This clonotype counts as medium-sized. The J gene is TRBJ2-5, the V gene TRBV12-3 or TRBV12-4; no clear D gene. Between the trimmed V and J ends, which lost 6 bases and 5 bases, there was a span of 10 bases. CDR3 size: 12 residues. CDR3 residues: CASSSPVETQYF. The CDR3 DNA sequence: TGTGCCAGCAGCTCCCCAGTGGAGACCCAGTACTTC.

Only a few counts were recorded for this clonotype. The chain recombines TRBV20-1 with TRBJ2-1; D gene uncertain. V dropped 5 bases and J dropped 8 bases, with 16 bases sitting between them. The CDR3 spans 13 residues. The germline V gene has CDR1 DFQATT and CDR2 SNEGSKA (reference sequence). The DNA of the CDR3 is TGCAGTGCTCCTATCCCCATGCTGGATGAGCAGTTCTTC. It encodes CSAPIPMLDEQFF.

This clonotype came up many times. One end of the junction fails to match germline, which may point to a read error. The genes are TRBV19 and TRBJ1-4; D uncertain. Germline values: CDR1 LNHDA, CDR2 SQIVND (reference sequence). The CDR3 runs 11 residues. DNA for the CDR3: TGTGCCACTGGAACTTATGAAAAACTGTTTTTT. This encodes CATGTYEKLFF. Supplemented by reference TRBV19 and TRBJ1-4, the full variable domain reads DGGITQSPKYLFRKEGQNVTLSCEQNLNHDAMYWYRQDPGQGLRLIYYSQIVNDFQKGDIAEGYSVSREKKESFPLTVTSAQKNPTAFYLCATGTYEKLFFGSGTQLSVL.

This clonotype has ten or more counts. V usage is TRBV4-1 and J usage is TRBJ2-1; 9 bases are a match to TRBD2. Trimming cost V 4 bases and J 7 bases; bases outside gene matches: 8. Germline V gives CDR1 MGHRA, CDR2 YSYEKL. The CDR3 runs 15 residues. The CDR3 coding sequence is TGCGCCAGCAGCCCTCTGGCGGGGGGGTATAATGAGCAGTTCTTC. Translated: CASSPLAGGYNEQFF.

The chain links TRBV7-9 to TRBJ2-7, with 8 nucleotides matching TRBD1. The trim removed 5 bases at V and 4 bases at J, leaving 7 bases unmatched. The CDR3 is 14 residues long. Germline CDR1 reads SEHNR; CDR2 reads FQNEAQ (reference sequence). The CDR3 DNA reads TGTGCCAGCAGCCCGCGGGACAGGTTGTACGAGCAGTACTTC. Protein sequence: CASSPRDRLYEQYF. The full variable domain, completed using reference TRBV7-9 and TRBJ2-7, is DTGVSQNPRHKITKRGQNVTFRCDPISEHNRLYWYRQTLGQGPEFLTYFQNEAQLEKSRLLSDRFSAERPKGSFSTLEIQRTEQGDSAMYLCASSPRDRLYEQYFGPGTRLTVT.

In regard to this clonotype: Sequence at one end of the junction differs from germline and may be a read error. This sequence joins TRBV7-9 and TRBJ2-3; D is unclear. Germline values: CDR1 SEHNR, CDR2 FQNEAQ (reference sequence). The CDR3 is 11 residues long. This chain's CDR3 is CASSLAPAGNF. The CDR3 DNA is TGTGCCAGCAGCTTAGCCCCCGCCGGAAATTTT.

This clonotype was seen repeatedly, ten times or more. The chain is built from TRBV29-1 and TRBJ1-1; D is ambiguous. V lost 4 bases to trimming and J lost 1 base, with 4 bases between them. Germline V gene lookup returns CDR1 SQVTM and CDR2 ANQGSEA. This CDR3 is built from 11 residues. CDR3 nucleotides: TGCAGCGTTGGTAAGAACACTGAAGCTTTCTTT. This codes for CSVGKNTEAFF.

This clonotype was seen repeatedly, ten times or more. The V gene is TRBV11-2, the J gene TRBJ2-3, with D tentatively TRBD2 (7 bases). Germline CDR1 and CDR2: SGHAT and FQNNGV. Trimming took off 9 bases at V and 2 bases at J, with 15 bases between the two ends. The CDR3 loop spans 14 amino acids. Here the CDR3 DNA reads TGTGCCAGTCGGGGGCGGGGGAACACAGATACGCAGTATTTT. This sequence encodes CASRGRGNTDTQYF.

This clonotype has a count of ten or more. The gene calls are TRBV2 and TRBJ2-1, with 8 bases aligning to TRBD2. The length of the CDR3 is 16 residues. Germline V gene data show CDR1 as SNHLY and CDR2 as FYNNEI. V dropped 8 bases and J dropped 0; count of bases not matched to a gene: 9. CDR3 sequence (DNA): TGTGCCAGCGTGGATAGCGGGGTCAGCTCCTACAATGAGCAGTTCTTC. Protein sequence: CASVDSGVSSYNEQFF.

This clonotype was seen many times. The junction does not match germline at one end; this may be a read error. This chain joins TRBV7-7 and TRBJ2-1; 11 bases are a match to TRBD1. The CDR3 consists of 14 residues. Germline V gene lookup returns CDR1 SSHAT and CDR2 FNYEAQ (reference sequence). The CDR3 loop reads CASSLGTGGNEQFF. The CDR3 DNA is TGTGCTAGCAGCTTAGGGACAGGGGGCAATGAGCAGTTCTTC.

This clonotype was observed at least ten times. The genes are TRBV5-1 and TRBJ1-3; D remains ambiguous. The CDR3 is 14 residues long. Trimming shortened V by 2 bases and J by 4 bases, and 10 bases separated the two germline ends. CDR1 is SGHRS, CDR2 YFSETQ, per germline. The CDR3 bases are TGCGCCAGCAGCTTCGAGCGGCCAGGAAACACCATATATTTT. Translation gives CASSFERPGNTIYF.

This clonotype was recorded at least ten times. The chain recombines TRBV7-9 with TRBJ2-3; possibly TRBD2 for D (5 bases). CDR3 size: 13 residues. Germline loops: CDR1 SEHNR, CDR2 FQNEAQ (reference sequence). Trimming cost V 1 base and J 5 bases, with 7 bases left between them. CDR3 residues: CASSLVEEDTQYF. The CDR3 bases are TGTGCCAGCAGCTTAGTGGAGGAAGATACGCAGTATTTT.

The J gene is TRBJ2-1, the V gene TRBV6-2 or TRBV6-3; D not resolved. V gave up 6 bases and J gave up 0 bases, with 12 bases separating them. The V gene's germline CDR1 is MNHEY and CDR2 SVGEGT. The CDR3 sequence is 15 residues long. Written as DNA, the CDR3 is TGTGCCAGCAGCCGACAAGCCTCCTCCTACAATGAGCAGTTCTTC. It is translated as CASSRQASSYNEQFF.

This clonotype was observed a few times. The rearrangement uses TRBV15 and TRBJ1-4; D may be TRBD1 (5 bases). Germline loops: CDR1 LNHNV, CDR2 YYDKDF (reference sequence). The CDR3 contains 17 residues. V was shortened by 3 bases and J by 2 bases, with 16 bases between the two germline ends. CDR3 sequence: CATSRPFGTGTNEKLFF. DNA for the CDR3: TGTGCCACCAGCAGGCCCTTTGGGACGGGTACTAATGAAAAACTGTTTTTT. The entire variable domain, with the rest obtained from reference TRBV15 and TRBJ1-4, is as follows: DAMVIQNPRYQVTQFGKPVTLSCSQTLNHNVMYWYQQKSSQAPKLLFHYYDKDFNNEADTPDNFQSRRPNTSFCFLDIRSPGLGDTAMYLCATSRPFGTGTNEKLFFGSGTQLSVL.

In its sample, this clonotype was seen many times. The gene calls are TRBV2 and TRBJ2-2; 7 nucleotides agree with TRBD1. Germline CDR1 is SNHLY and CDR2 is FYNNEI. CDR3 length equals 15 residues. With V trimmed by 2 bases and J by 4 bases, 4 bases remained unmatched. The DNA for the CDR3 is TGTGCCAGCAGTGAAAGACAGGGTGGCACCGGGGAGCTGTTTTTT. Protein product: CASSERQGGTGELFF.

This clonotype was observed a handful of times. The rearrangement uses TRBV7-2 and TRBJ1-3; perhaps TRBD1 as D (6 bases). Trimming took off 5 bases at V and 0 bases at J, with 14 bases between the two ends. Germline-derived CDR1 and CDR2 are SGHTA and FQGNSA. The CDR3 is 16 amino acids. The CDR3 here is CASSPRQVRSGNTIYF. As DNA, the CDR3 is TGTGCCAGCAGCCCCCGACAGGTTCGCTCTGGAAACACCATATATTTT.